The 7 T cell receptor beta chains reported below all come from one sample, sequenced in a study of blood T cell repertoires in COVID-19. Assay used: immunoSEQ multiplex PCR; TCRdb lists only in-frame clones, some missing. The sample lists over 75,000 clones, 70% to 85% occurring once. Sample: peripheral blood. The receptors here all came from an older man with acute or convalescent COVID-19.

Comment on this clone: Other DNA sequences within the sample encode an identical CDR3. The chain combines TRBV5-1 with TRBJ1-6; 8 nucleotides agree with TRBD1. V was pared by 0 bases and J by 7 bases, with 0 bases of the junction left unmatched. This CDR3 comprises 14 residues. Germline V lookup: CDR1 SGHRS, CDR2 YFSETQ. CDR3 bases: TGCGCCAGCAGCTTGGACAGGGGGAATTCACCCCTCCACTTT. Its translation: CASSLDRGNSPLHF.

V is TRBV18 and J is TRBJ1-5; a weak D match, TRBD1 (5 bases). The germline V and J ends were trimmed by 0 bases and 11 bases, with 14 bases remaining between them. The length of the CDR3 is 14 residues. Germline CDR1 is KGHSH and CDR2 is LQKENI. DNA of the CDR3: TGTGCCAGCTCACCACCTGAGATTCGGACATCCCAGCATTTT. Translation gives CASSPPEIRTSQHF.

The chain joins TRBV7-2 to TRBJ1-1; 7 bases line up with TRBD1. Looked up from germline, CDR1 is SGHTA and CDR2 is FQGNSA. Losses at the gene ends were 5 bases for V and 2 bases for J; bases not matched to a gene: 8. The CDR3 has 15 amino acids. CDR3 nucleotides: TGTGCCAGCAGCCCGCCGGGGACAGTTAACACTGAAGCTTTCTTT. It specifies CASSPPGTVNTEAFF.

This clone was counted between two and nine times. The V and J genes are TRBV6-6 and TRBJ1-3, with D tentatively TRBD1 (5 bases). The CDR3 consists of 16 residues. Germline CDR1 and CDR2: MNHNY and SVGAGI (reference sequence). V lost 6 bases, J lost 2 bases, and 17 bases lay in between. The CDR3 here is CASRPRQKLTGNTIYF. For the CDR3, the DNA is TGTGCCAGCAGACCAAGACAGAAACTTACTGGAAACACCATATATTTT.

This clone showed up just once. V gene TRBV19 combines with J gene TRBJ1-5; 9 bases match TRBD1. This CDR3 comprises 17 residues. Germline loops: CDR1 LNHDA, CDR2 SQIVND (reference sequence). Trimming cost V 5 bases and J 1 base; bases outside gene matches: 9. CDR3: CASSLGTGGGSNQPQHF. In nucleotides, the CDR3 is TGTGCCAGTAGTTTGGGAACAGGGGGCGGAAGCAATCAGCCCCAGCATTTT.

The rearrangement joins TRBV6-5 to TRBJ2-4, with 7 bases fitting TRBD2. Germline V gene data show CDR1 as MNHEY and CDR2 as SVGAGI. The CDR3 spans 16 residues. With V trimmed by 2 bases and J by 9 bases, 13 bases remained unmatched. CDR3 DNA sequence: TGTGCCAGCAGTTACAATTTATTGGCGGGAGAATCCATTCAGTACTTC. It yields the protein CASSYNLLAGESIQYF.

A single count supports this clone. The V call is TRBV19, the J call TRBJ1-2; D possibly corresponds to TRBD1 (6 bases). The CDR3 is 15 residues long. V lost 0 bases and J 9 bases, leaving 17 bases between the germline ends. Germline V CDR1 and CDR2: LNHDA, SQIVND (reference sequence). The DNA of the CDR3 is TGTGCCAGTAGTATAGATGGGGCAGGGGCGAGAAGCTACACCTTC. It yields the protein CASSIDGAGARSYTF.